This entry is about one T cell receptor beta chain. Its recognized antigen is unknown. At one end, the junction sequence differs from germline, possibly due to a read error. This sample stems from a study of blood T cells in healthy people across ages (dated by TCRdb to about 2015). Study-level background: In model experiments, template switching captured roughly one uniquely barcoded TCR beta cDNA molecule for every two T cells. Using deep sequencing normalized with unique cDNA molecular identifiers, the study measured how TCR beta repertoire diversity changes with age. The donors were split into four age groups: young (average 16 years), middle-aged (more than 35), aged (roughly 65) and long-lived (approximately 80). To avoid experimental bias, donors of different ages were randomly spread across the sequencing lanes. The study analyzed two additional independent replicas of 1 million unique cDNA reads from the same blood draw for two donors, one aged 18 to 29 and one aged 80 or older. The paper's findings and limits, for the study overall: The long-lived group showed more naive CD4+ T cells, fewer expanded clones and increased TCR diversity than the aged group, suggesting age selection. As age increased, observed TCR beta diversity per million T cells dropped in a roughly linear way, and a significant reduction was already evident by age about 40. Since profiling was done on bulk unsorted PBMCs, naive and antigen-experienced compartments could not be conclusively compared. Because the CMV infection status of the donors was unknown, age-related changes in expanded clonotypes may potentially have been confounded. There was a strong correlation between observed TCR beta diversity and the percentage of naive T cells measured by flow cytometry. Total diversity estimates from one million sequenced T cells were considered lower bounds and underestimates.

As encoded in the germline V gene, CDR1 is SGHRS while CDR2 is YFSETQ. From the cysteine up to the phenylalanine, the CDR3 has a length of 13 residues. The DNA shown is the 39-base CDR3, in frame from base 1. The library was made by 5' RACE. Sequencing took place on an Illumina HiSeq 2500. A second PCR of roughly 7 to 11 cycles was performed with a sample-barcoded 5' primer and a J-beta primer mix. A unique molecular identifier was introduced onto each TCR beta cDNA molecule by a template-switch 5' adaptor carrying 12 random nucleotides. Each sample yielded at least 2.5 million CDR3-containing paired-end reads. First-strand cDNA synthesis was performed from all RNA using the Mint cDNA synthesis kit, with priming by a TRBC-specific oligonucleotide. After uracil-DNA glycosylase treatment, a first 18-cycle PCR used universal primers M1SS and BC2_uni_R on all cDNA. The original pipeline was this. For normalization, 1 million high-quality reads were randomly selected from each sample, with every read carrying a distinct molecular identifier. Instead of being binned into consensus sequences, reads that shared molecular identifiers were thrown out. CDR3 identification, clonotype clustering and error correction used MiTCR with a Q25 quality threshold and the strictest error-elimination algorithm. A nonparametric unseen species model with Euler transformation was used to estimate lower-bound total TCR beta diversity. TCRdb trimmed the raw reads at Q25, called clones with MiXCR and kept productive beta chains. Rows matching on CDR3 protein sequence are summarized as one entry with the most common DNA and genes. Here the V and J calls rest on TCRdb's processing, not on the authors' analysis. Here the sample has 700,000 to 950,000 distinct CDR3 sequences; roughly 64% occur a single time. About 20% of the sample comes from the top ten.

The donors were roughly 39 Caucasian individuals from Russia, aged 6 to 90 years, who were systemically healthy. Each donor gave about 9.7 milliliters of peripheral blood, drawn into EDTA-treated Vacutainer tubes. Ficoll-Paque density-gradient centrifugation was used to isolate PBMCs, with at least 6 million per sample. Total RNA was extracted from PBMCs with Trizol reagent, with at least 6 micrograms obtained per sample. For every donor, flow cytometry on a PBMC aliquot measured the percentage of naive CD45RAhigh/CD27high T cells. The TCR originated in a man under 40 in good health. The receptor chain draws on TRBV5-1 and TRBJ2-5, with no confidently assigned D gene. Source material: blood. In nucleotide form, the sequence is TGCGTCAGCGCTAATGAGAATCAGGAGACCCAGTACTTC. This gives the protein CVSANENQETQYF. The CDR3 plus the reference TRBV5-1 and TRBJ2-5 genes for the other parts give the full variable domain: KAGVTQTPRYLIKTRGQQVTLSCSPISGHRSVSWYQQTPGQGLQFLFEYFSETQRNKGNFPGRFSGRQFSNSRSEMNVSTLELGDSALYLCVSANENQETQYFGPGTRLLVL.